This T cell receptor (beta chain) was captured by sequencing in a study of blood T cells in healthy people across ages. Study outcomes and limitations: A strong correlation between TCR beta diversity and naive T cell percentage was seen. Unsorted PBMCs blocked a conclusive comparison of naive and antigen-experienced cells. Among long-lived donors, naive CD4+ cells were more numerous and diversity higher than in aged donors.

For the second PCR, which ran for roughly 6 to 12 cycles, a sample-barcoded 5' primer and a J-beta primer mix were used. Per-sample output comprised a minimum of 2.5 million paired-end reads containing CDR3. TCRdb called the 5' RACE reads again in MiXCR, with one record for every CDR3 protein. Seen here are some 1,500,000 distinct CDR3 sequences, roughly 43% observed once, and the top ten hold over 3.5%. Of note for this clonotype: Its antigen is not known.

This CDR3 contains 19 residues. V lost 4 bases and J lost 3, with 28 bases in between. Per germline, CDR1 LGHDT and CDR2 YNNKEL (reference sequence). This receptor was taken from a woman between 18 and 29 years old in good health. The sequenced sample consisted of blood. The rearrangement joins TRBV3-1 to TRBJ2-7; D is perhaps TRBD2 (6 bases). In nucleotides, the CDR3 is TGTGCCAGCAGCCCGGAGGGAGATAGATTAGCGGCTTATTGCTACGAGCAGTACTTC. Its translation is CASSPEGDRLAAYCYEQYF.